Each of the 3 T cell receptor beta chains below was sequenced from the same sample in a study of blood T cell repertoires in COVID-19. The assay was immunoSEQ multiplex PCR, and TCRdb's table has in-frame clones only and misses some. The sample consists of approximately 190,000 clones, over 80% of them appearing once. The sequenced sample was peripheral blood. These receptors were taken from a woman in her thirties or forties with acute or convalescent COVID-19.

This clone appeared a single time. The V call is TRBV7-9, the J call TRBJ2-2, with a possible D match to TRBD1 (6 bases). There are 15 residues in the CDR3. CDR1 and CDR2 from the germline V gene are SEHNR and FQNEAQ (reference sequence). The V and J ends lost 5 bases and 3 bases respectively, with 13 bases between them. In DNA form, the CDR3 reads TGTGCCAGCAGCCTACCGGGACAATACACCGGGGAGCTGTTTTTT. Amino acids: CASSLPGQYTGELFF. Variable domain in full (rest from reference TRBV7-9 and TRBJ2-2): DTGVSQNPRHKITKRGQNVTFRCDPISEHNRLYWYRQTLGQGPEFLTYFQNEAQLEKSRLLSDRFSAERPKGSFSTLEIQRTEQGDSAMYLCASSLPGQYTGELFFGEGSRLTVL.

This clone was seen once. Other DNA sequences in this specimen translate into the identical CDR3. The chain couples TRBV5-1 to TRBJ1-1; D is unclear. This CDR3 spans 14 amino acids. V dropped 0 bases and J dropped 1 base, with 7 bases sitting between them. The germline V gene encodes CDR1 SGHRS and CDR2 YFSETQ. The CDR3 DNA sequence: TGCGCCAGCAGCTTGGAGACACCGAACACTGAAGCTTTCTTT. Its translation is CASSLETPNTEAFF.

The chain uses TRBV23-1 and TRBJ2-5; perhaps TRBD2 as D (6 bases). TRBV23-1 is given ORF status, its function remaining uncertain. This CDR3 comprises 17 residues. V was clipped by 0 bases and J by 6 bases, with 20 bases between them. CDR3 loop: CASSQSPYGSGLQTQYF. The CDR3 region has the DNA TGCGCCAGCAGTCAATCCCCCTACGGGAGCGGCCTACAGACCCAGTACTTC.